Presented here are 23 T cell receptor beta chains from one specimen sequenced in a study of T-cell memory formation after mild COVID-19. TCRdb reprocessed the 5' RACE reads via MiXCR and lists one record per CDR3 protein. The data hold hundreds of thousands of distinct CDR3 sequences, with less than 20% observed a single time. Sequenced material: PBMCs or a T cell subset sorted from them (not recorded which). The source is a man between 18 and 35 years old who had mild COVID-19 (a few samples of this study predate the infection). Cell type and time point are not known.

This clonotype occurred many times. The rearrangement uses TRBV5-1 and TRBJ2-3, with 9 bases matching TRBD2. The ends lost 4 bases at V and 0 bases at J; junction bases unmatched: 15. Germline values: CDR1 SGHRS, CDR2 YFSETQ. This CDR3 has 19 residues. CDR3 bases: TGCGCCAGCAGCCGGGATAGCGGGGGCGCATCCTATAGCACAGATACGCAGTATTTT. This gives the protein CASSRDSGGASYSTDTQYF.

The J gene is TRBJ2-1, the V gene TRBV9; 9 bases agree with TRBD2. The CDR3 covers 17 residues. The V and J ends lost 4 bases and 4 bases, in that order; junction bases with no gene match: 12. From germline, CDR1 is SGDLS and CDR2 YYNGEE. The CDR3 nucleotides are TGTGCCAGCAGCTATAGCGGCGCTAGCGGGGCATACAATGAGCAGTTCTTC. As protein: CASSYSGASGAYNEQFF.

The chain recombines TRBV9 with TRBJ2-3, with 9 bases that match TRBD2. CDR3 length equals 14 residues. CDR1 SGDLS and CDR2 YYNGEE come from the germline V gene. With 6 bases clipped from V and 6 bases from J, the junction kept 8 bases outside the gene matches. The CDR3 sequence is CASMSTSGGDTQYF. DNA of the CDR3: TGTGCCAGCATGTCGACCAGCGGGGGGGATACGCAGTATTTT.

This sequence joins TRBV7-3 and TRBJ2-2, with a weak D call TRBD2 (5 bases). CDR3 length: 16 amino acids. The ends were cut back, 1 base at V and 8 bases at J, with 17 bases in the middle. Germline V lookup: CDR1 SGHTA, CDR2 FQGTGA. CDR3 in DNA: TGTGCCAGCAGCTTAAATCCGGGAACCCTCCCGGGGGAGCTGTTTTTT. Its translation: CASSLNPGTLPGELFF.

The rearrangement links TRBV10-3 to TRBJ1-1, with 7 bases identical to TRBD1. The CDR3 loop spans 15 amino acids. The V gene end was trimmed by 4 bases and the J gene end by 6 bases; junction bases not matched to a gene: 11. Germline V lookup: CDR1 ENHRY, CDR2 SYGVKD. The CDR3 coding sequence is TGTGCCATCAGTGCCACGAACAGGGGCGAGGCTGAAGCTTTCTTT. Its translation is CAISATNRGEAEAFF.

The chain recombines TRBV7-9 with TRBJ2-3; 7 bases line up with TRBD1. CDR1 is SEHNR, CDR2 FQNEAQ, per germline (reference sequence). The length of the CDR3 is 16 residues. J gave up 1 base and V 5 bases, and 9 bases lay outside the gene matches. The CDR3 sequence: CASSPLQGIGTDTQYF. The CDR3 DNA reads TGTGCCAGCAGCCCATTACAGGGGATCGGCACAGATACGCAGTATTTT.

J is TRBJ2-6 and V is TRBV6-5, with D hard to call. The ends were cut back, 0 bases at V and 0 bases at J, with 3 bases in the middle. Per germline, CDR1 MNHEY and CDR2 SVGAGI. The CDR3 is made up of 15 amino acids. CDR3 in amino acids: CASSYSNSGANVLTF. DNA for the CDR3: TGTGCCAGCAGTTACTCGAACTCTGGGGCCAACGTCCTGACTTTC.

This rearrangement joins TRBV19 to TRBJ1-2; D is possibly TRBD1 (6 bases). The germline gives CDR1 LNHDA, CDR2 SQIVND (reference sequence). The CDR3 has 15 amino acids. Trimming removed 5 bases from V and 0 bases from J, with 13 bases in between. CDR3 DNA sequence: TGTGCCAGTAGTTGGATCGACAGGACTAACTATGGCTACACCTTC. Residues: CASSWIDRTNYGYTF.

V usage is TRBV5-1 and J usage is TRBJ2-2; D is undetermined. Trimming stripped 1 base from V and 1 base from J, with 8 bases between. Germline CDR1 and CDR2: SGHRS and YFSETQ. This CDR3 is built from 15 residues. CDR3 sequence reads: CASSLRYGNTGELFF. CDR3 coding DNA: TGCGCCAGCAGCTTGAGGTACGGGAACACCGGGGAGCTGTTTTTT.

The rearrangement uses TRBV7-2 and TRBJ2-1, with D unresolved. Germline CDR1 and CDR2: SGHTA and FQGNSA. The V end lost 3 bases, the J end lost 2 bases, and 8 bases lay between the germline ends. This CDR3 spans 14 amino acids. This chain's CDR3 is CASSLFSAYNEQFF. CDR3 nucleotides: TGTGCCAGCAGCTTGTTTTCAGCCTACAATGAGCAGTTCTTC.

The rearrangement links TRBV7-8 to TRBJ1-1; 9 bases agree with TRBD1. CDR1 and CDR2 (germline): SGHVS, FQNEAQ. The CDR3 extends over 14 amino acids. Trimming removed 3 bases from V and 5 bases from J; junction bases left unmatched: 4. The CDR3 loop reads CASSFRTGVTEAFF. The CDR3 coding sequence is TGTGCCAGCAGCTTCCGGACAGGGGTAACTGAAGCTTTCTTT.

There are a few counts of this clonotype. CDR3 amino acids: CASSLSAGVNYGYTF. CDR3 DNA: TGCGCCAGCAGCTTGTCGGCAGGGGTGAACTATGGCTACACCTTC. The chain joins TRBV5-1 to TRBJ1-2, with a possible D match to TRBD1 (6 bases). The germline V gene encodes CDR1 SGHRS and CDR2 YFSETQ. Between the trimmed V and J ends, which lost 1 base and 2 bases, there was a span of 12 bases. This CDR3 contains 15 residues.

There are a few counts of this clonotype. This chain's CDR3 is CASSLEGRAHTEAFF. The CDR3 nucleotides read TGTGCCAGCAGCTTGGAGGGCAGGGCGCACACTGAAGCTTTCTTT. The V call is TRBV5-5, the J call TRBJ1-1; possibly TRBD1 for D (5 bases). The CDR3 spans 15 residues. Deletions cut 0 bases from V and 3 bases from J, with 12 bases between. Germline V gene sequence: CDR1 SGHKS, CDR2 YYEKEE (reference sequence).

This clonotype has ten or more counts. The chain couples TRBV27 to TRBJ2-2, with D unresolved. V was pared by 5 bases and J by 1 base, with 8 bases between. This CDR3 has 14 residues. Germline V CDR1 and CDR2: MNHEY, SMNVEV (reference sequence). CDR3 amino acids: CASSPRGNTGELFF. CDR3 DNA sequence: TGTGCCAGCAGTCCGAGAGGGAACACCGGGGAGCTGTTTTTT.

This clonotype was seen at least ten times. This chain joins TRBV28 and TRBJ2-2; D possibly uses TRBD1 or TRBD2 (5 bases each). V lost 5 bases, J lost 6 bases, and 13 bases lay in between. Germline V lookup: CDR1 MDHEN, CDR2 SYDVKM. The CDR3 is 14 residues long. In nucleotides, the CDR3 is TGTGCCAGCAGTCCACCGGGGCATGCCGGGGAGCTGTTTTTT. Amino acid sequence: CASSPPGHAGELFF.

The chain links TRBV30 to TRBJ2-7; weak D call: TRBD2 (6 bases). V was trimmed by 0 bases and J by 4 bases, leaving 10 bases between them. The CDR3 contains 13 residues. Per germline, CDR1 GTSNPN and CDR2 SVGIG (reference sequence). CDR3 in DNA: TGTGCCTGGAGTGTCGGCGGGGCTTACGAGCAGTACTTC. The encoded protein is CAWSVGGAYEQYF.

V and J are TRBV20-1 and TRBJ1-2; tentative D call: TRBD1 (5 bases). V gave up 6 bases and J gave up 7 bases, with 21 bases separating them. The CDR3 consists of 14 residues. Germline CDR1 reads DFQATT; CDR2 reads SNEGSKA (reference sequence). The CDR3 DNA reads as TGCAGTGCCTCACCGCCGGAGGGGCGTCTTGGCTACACCTTC. Translated, it gives CSASPPEGRLGYTF.

This clonotype was found a few times. The gene calls are TRBV5-5 and TRBJ1-5, with TRBD1 identical over 7 bases. Germline CDR1 reads SGHKS; CDR2 reads YYEKEE (reference sequence). This CDR3 is 14 amino acids long. The junction had 8 bases not matched to a gene; V was cut back by 4 bases and J by 7 bases. The CDR3 loop is CASSLNRGGQPQHF. DNA of the CDR3: TGTGCCAGCAGCCTCAACAGGGGCGGCCAGCCCCAGCATTTT.

As for this clonotype: A read error may produce the germline difference seen at one junction end. The CDR3 DNA follows: TGTGCCAGCAACTTACTAGGAAACACCATATATTTT. It translates to CASNLLGNTIYF. This chain uses TRBV7-9 with TRBJ1-3; D is undetermined. There are 12 residues in the CDR3. The germline gives CDR1 SEHNR, CDR2 FQNEAQ (reference sequence).

The chain uses TRBV5-1 and TRBJ2-1; the D is unclear. Germline lookup yields CDR1 SGHRS and CDR2 YFSETQ. The CDR3 covers 17 residues. V gave up 2 bases and J gave up 1 base, with 16 bases separating them. CDR3: CASSFGQVRRSYNEQFF. The CDR3 coding sequence is TGCGCCAGCAGCTTTGGGCAAGTCAGGCGTTCCTACAATGAGCAGTTCTTC.

This clonotype was seen many times. This chain connects TRBV5-1 to TRBJ2-1, with TRBD1 matching over 8 bases. The CDR3 spans 17 residues. With 0 bases clipped from V and 2 bases from J, the junction kept 7 bases outside the gene matches. CDR1 and CDR2 (germline): SGHRS, YFSETQ. CDR3 nucleotide sequence: TGCGCCAGCAGCTTGGTTCCTGGGACAGGCCCCTACAATGAGCAGTTCTTC. Protein sequence: CASSLVPGTGPYNEQFF.

In this sample, this clonotype turned up a few times. V usage is TRBV5-1 and J usage is TRBJ2-2, with D perhaps assigned TRBD1 or TRBD2 (5 bases each). The CDR3 is made up of 14 amino acids. V dropped 4 bases and J dropped 4 bases, with 11 bases sitting between them. Germline loops: CDR1 SGHRS, CDR2 YFSETQ. The CDR3 region is CASSRTGTTGELFF. In nucleotides, the CDR3 is TGCGCCAGCAGCAGAACGGGGACCACCGGGGAGCTGTTTTTT.

This sequence joins TRBV6-5 and TRBJ1-2; the D gene is possibly TRBD1 (5 bases). With 4 bases removed from V and 7 bases from J, the gap between germline ends came to 13 bases. There are 13 residues in the CDR3. The V gene's germline CDR1 is MNHEY and CDR2 SVGAGI. This chain's CDR3 is CASSWDRTGGYTF. CDR3 nucleotide sequence: TGTGCCAGCAGTTGGGACCGTACCGGTGGCTACACCTTC.